This T cell receptor (beta chain) was documented in a study of shared clonotypes between healthy human individuals. Overall study results and limits: Only blood underwent sampling, and tissue repertoires likely differ.

About this clone itself: What it binds is unknown.

Germline assignment: CDR1 SGHVS and CDR2 FQNEAQ. The ends lost 4 bases at V and 2 bases at J; junction bases unmatched: 5. This CDR3 is built from 15 residues. The data were produced by immunoSEQ multiplex PCR, yet TCRdb's version contains in-frame clones alone and is incomplete. This sample has roughly 500,000 clones, with approximately 95% found just once. Sequencing was performed on naive CD4+ T cells sorted from blood. Regarding subset: CD45RA+ positively selected. This chain links TRBV7-8 with TRBJ2-1, with 7 bases fitting TRBD2. The sequence was obtained from a woman in her thirties in good health. The CDR3 region has the DNA TGTGCCAGCAGCTCTGGACTAGGAACCTACAATGAGCAGTTCTTC. Amino acids: CASSSGLGTYNEQFF. The full variable domain, in which reference TRBV7-8 and TRBJ2-1 provide the parts outside the CDR3, is GAGVSQSPRYKVAKRGQDVALRCDPISGHVSLFWYQQALGQGPEFLTYFQNEAQLDKSGLPSDRFFAERPEGSVSTLKIQRTQQEDSAVYLCASSSGLGTYNEQFFGPGTRLTVL.